This T cell receptor beta chain appears in the sequencing data of a study of sequential checkpoint blockade in melanoma. Germline V gene data show CDR1 as MNHGY and CDR2 as SAAAGT. Trimming removed 2 bases from V and 4 bases from J, with 8 bases in between. This CDR3 contains 13 residues. Treatment described: randomized to nivolumab then ipilimumab (arm A) or the reverse (arm B). Assay used: immunoSEQ multiplex PCR; TCRdb lists only in-frame clones, some missing. The table lists a few hundred clones, over 15% of them singletons, with 16% in the top ten. The material was tumor tissue (inferred from file names), obtained from a patient given nivolumab and ipilimumab in sequence. This clonotype originated in a human donor with melanoma. The chain carries TRBV6-8 and TRBJ1-2; no definite D call. The CDR3 DNA follows: TGTGCCAGCAGTTACGAACAGACCTATGGCTACACCTTC. Translation: CASSYEQTYGYTF.